The following is a TCR beta chain sequence with its context. The source of the sample is a study of blood T cell repertoires in COVID-19. This table comes from immunoSEQ multiplex PCR, and its TCRdb copy is limited to in-frame clones, with some not included. The sample contains approximately 100,000 clones, about 90% of which appear only once. The CDR3 contains 15 residues. The germline V gene has CDR1 SGHNT and CDR2 YENEEA. V shed 5 bases and J 2 bases; nucleotides not matched to a gene: 8. Material for sequencing was peripheral blood. The receptor comes from a human donor in a cohort sampled during active COVID-19. V and J are TRBV11-3 and TRBJ2-5; 7 nucleotides agree with TRBD1. The CDR3 DNA reads TGTGCCAGCAGCCCCCGGGACAGACTACAAGAGACCCAGTACTTC. Encoded protein: CASSPRDRLQETQYF.